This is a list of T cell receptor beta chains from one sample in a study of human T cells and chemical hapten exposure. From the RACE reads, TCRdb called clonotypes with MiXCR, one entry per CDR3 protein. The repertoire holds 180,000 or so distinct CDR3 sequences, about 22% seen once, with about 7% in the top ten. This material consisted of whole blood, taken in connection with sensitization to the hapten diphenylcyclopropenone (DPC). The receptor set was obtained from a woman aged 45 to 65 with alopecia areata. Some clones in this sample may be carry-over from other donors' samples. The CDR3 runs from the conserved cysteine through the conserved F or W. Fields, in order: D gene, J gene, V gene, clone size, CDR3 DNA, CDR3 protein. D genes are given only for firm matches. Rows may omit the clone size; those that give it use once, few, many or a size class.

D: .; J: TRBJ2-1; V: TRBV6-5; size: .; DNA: TGTGCCAGCAGTTACGGGGGCGGCGCCTTAGGGGATTACAATGAGCAGTTCTTC; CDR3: CASSYGGGALGDYNEQFF
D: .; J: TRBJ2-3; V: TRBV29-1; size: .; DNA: TGCAGCGTTGACCTGGGGGTTCGAAGCACAGATACGCAGTATTTT; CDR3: CSVDLGVRSTDTQYF
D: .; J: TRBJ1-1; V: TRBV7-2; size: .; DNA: TGTGCCAGCAGCGCGCTGGACTGGACTCACACTGAAGCTTTCTTT; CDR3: CASSALDWTHTEAFF
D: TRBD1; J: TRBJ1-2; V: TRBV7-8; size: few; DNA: TGTGCCAGCAGCTTAGCGGGCAGCCTTACAGGGGATCGGGGCTACACCTTC; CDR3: CASSLAGSLTGDRGYTF
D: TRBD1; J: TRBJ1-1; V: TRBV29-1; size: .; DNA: TGCAGCGTCCGCTTAACAGGGGTAAACACTGAAGCTTTCTTT; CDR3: CSVRLTGVNTEAFF
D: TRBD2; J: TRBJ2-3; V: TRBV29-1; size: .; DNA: TGCAGCGTTGAAGGCGGGAGCAGCACAGATACGCAGTATTTT; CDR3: CSVEGGSSTDTQYF
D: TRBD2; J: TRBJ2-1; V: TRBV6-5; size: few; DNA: TGTGCCAGCAGTTCCCGTGGCGGGAGCTCCTACAATGAGCAGTTCTTC; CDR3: CASSSRGGSSYNEQFF
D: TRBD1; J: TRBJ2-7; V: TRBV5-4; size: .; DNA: TGTGCCAGCAGCCCGGGACAGGGGTTCTCCTACGAGCAGTACTTC; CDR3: CASSPGQGFSYEQYF
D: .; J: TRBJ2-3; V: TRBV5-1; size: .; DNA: TGCGCCAGCAGCTTGGGGGCGTCGGACACAGATACGCAGTATTTT; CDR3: CASSLGASDTDTQYF
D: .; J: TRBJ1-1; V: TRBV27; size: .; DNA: TGTGCCAGCAGTTTATCGGGGACGGTGTACACTGAAGCTTTCTTT; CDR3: CASSLSGTVYTEAFF
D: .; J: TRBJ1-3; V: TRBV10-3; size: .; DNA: TGTGCCATCAACGGCGTCTCTGGAAACACCATATATTTT; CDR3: CAINGVSGNTIYF
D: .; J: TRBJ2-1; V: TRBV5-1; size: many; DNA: TGCGCCAGCAGCTTGGAAGAGCGGAGGACCTACAATGAGCAGTTCTTC; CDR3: CASSLEERRTYNEQFF
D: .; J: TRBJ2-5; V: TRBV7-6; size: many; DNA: TGTGCCAGCAGCTCTGAGGGTAGCAGGGAGACCCAGTACTTC; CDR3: CASSSEGSRETQYF
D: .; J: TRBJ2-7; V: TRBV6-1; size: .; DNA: TGTGCCAGCAGGGGTAGGGTGGAGCAGTACTTC; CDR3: CASRGRVEQYF
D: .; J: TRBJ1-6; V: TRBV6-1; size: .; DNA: TGTGCCAGCAACGGCCAGCCTAATTCACCCCTCCACTTT; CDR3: CASNGQPNSPLHF
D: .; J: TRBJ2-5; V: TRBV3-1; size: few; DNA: TGTGCCAGCAGCTACCGGGAAAAAGAGACCCAGTACTTC; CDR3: CASSYREKETQYF
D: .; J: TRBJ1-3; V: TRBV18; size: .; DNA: TGTGCCAGCTCACCACGTAGCGGGGTTGGCAACACCATATATTTT; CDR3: CASSPRSGVGNTIYF
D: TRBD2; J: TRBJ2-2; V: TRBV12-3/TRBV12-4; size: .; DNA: TGTGCCAGCAGGGGGACTAGCGGGAGTTGGGAGCTGTTTTTT; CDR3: CASRGTSGSWELFF
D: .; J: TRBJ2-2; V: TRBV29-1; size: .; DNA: TGCAGCGCTCAAGGGGCAGGGAGCACCGGGGAGCTGTTTTTT; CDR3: CSAQGAGSTGELFF
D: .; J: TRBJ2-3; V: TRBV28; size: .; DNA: TGTGCCGGCAGGATCGGTGCAGATACGCAGTATTTT; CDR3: CAGRIGADTQYF
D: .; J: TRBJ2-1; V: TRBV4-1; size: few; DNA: TGCGCCAGCAGCCCCCATGTCGGAGTGTACAATGAGCAGTTCTTC; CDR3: CASSPHVGVYNEQFF
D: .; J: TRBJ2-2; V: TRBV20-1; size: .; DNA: TGCAGTGCTCCTCGGGCCATTGACACCGGGGAGCTGTTTTTT; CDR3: CSAPRAIDTGELFF
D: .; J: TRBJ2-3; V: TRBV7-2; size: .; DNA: TGTGCCAGCAGCTTAGGGGGAGGAGGGGCCGCAGATACGCAGTATTTT; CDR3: CASSLGGGGAADTQYF